Presented here are 26 T cell receptor beta chains from one specimen sequenced in a study of blood T cells in healthy people across ages. The second PCR ran about 6 to 12 cycles with a sample-barcoded 5' primer and J-beta primers. One entry per CDR3 protein, called by TCRdb with MiXCR from the 5' RACE reads. This table holds approximately 960,000 distinct CDR3 sequences, under 35% found once. The data were also submitted as part of a second study, on T cells of mothers and their children.

The sequencing sample was made of blood. The source is a woman between 40 and 50 years old in good health.

In its sample, this clonotype was seen many times. The V gene is TRBV18, the J gene TRBJ2-7, with unresolved D. The V gene lost 1 base and the J gene lost 3 bases, with 13 bases spanning the gap. Germline CDR1 and CDR2: KGHSH and LQKENI. The CDR3 length is 15 residues. In DNA form, the CDR3 reads TGTGCCAGCTCACCACTTGGCAGCCTACTCTACGAGCAGTACTTC. Protein product: CASSPLGSLLYEQYF.

V and J are TRBV11-2 and TRBJ2-7, with no clear D. Germline CDR1 is SGHAT and CDR2 is FQNNGV. The length of the CDR3 is 15 residues. V lost 7 bases and J lost 2, with 18 bases in between. Here the CDR3 reads CASTFSQLVTYEQYF. The CDR3 DNA sequence: TGTGCCAGCACCTTCAGTCAGCTTGTTACCTACGAGCAGTACTTC.

There are a few counts of this clonotype. The chain uses TRBV4-1 and TRBJ1-2; 7 positions agree with TRBD1. The junction had 9 bases not matched to a gene; V was cut back by 1 base and J by 4 bases. Germline CDR1 MGHRA, CDR2 YSYEKL. This CDR3 region has 16 residues. The DNA for the CDR3 is TGCGCCAGCAGCCAAGTTCGGGCAGGGGGTAGCTATGGCTACACCTTC. Protein product: CASSQVRAGGSYGYTF.

V is TRBV5-1 and J is TRBJ1-1; D is ambiguous. Trimming cost V 4 bases and J 4 bases, with 23 bases left between them. CDR1 SGHRS and CDR2 YFSETQ come from the germline V gene. CDR3 size: 17 residues. CDR3 nucleotides: TGCGCCAGCAGCCACCTCGAATCCTCCTTGACGGGCACTGAAGCTTTCTTT. Translated: CASSHLESSLTGTEAFF.

This clonotype was found many times. The chain recombines TRBV9 with TRBJ1-2; D not resolved. V gave up 0 bases and J gave up 0 bases, with 6 bases separating them. This CDR3 has 14 residues. Germline V gene data show CDR1 as SGDLS and CDR2 as YYNGEE. CDR3 protein: CASSVGTANYGYTF. The CDR3 DNA reads as TGTGCCAGCAGCGTAGGGACGGCTAACTATGGCTACACCTTC.

In this sample, this clonotype turned up a few times. A clone one base away is much larger, so this may be a read error. The V and J genes are TRBV7-6 and TRBJ2-7; 7 bases line up with TRBD1. J lost 3 bases, V lost 5 bases, and 7 bases had no gene match. This CDR3 comprises 14 residues. CDR1 is SGHVS, CDR2 FNYEAQ, per germline. The CDR3 DNA reads as TGTGCCAGCAGCCGGTATCAGGGGGACTACGAGCAGTACTTC. Amino acid sequence: CASSRYQGDYEQYF. The entire variable domain, with the rest obtained from reference TRBV7-6 and TRBJ2-7, is as follows: GAGVSQSPRYKVTKRGQDVALRCDPISGHVSLYWYRQALGQGPEFLTYFNYEAQQDKSGLPNDRFSAERPEGSISTLTIQRTEQRDSAMYRCASSRYQGDYEQYFGPGTRLTVT.

This clonotype was counted between two and nine times. V gene TRBV10-3 combines with J gene TRBJ2-1; no clear D. Trimming left V 2 bases short and J 8 bases short, with 10 bases between. Germline V gene data show CDR1 as ENHRY and CDR2 as SYGVKD. The length of the CDR3 is 13 residues. CDR3 bases: TGTGCCATCAGTGAGAGGGTTTTGGATGAGCAGTTCTTC. It translates to CAISERVLDEQFF.

The chain uses TRBV4-1 and TRBJ2-2; no reliable D call. Germline assignment: CDR1 MGHRA and CDR2 YSYEKL. The V end lost 2 bases, the J end lost 0 bases, and 4 bases lay between the germline ends. There are 14 residues in the CDR3. The CDR3 bases are TGCGCCAGCAGCCAACAATCGAACACCGGGGAGCTGTTTTTT. Translation: CASSQQSNTGELFF.

This clonotype has at least ten counts. The chain uses TRBV12-3 or TRBV12-4 and TRBJ1-1; D call uncertain. V lost 3 bases and J 0 bases, leaving 8 bases between the germline ends. CDR3 size: 14 residues. The CDR3 loop reads CASSLEMLNTEAFF. In DNA form, the CDR3 reads TGTGCCAGCAGTTTGGAGATGCTGAACACTGAAGCTTTCTTT.

This clonotype appeared once. V gene TRBV28 combines with J gene TRBJ2-5, with TRBD1 matching over 7 bases. The germline CDR1 and CDR2 sequences are MDHEN and SYDVKM. This CDR3 contains 14 residues. V shed 7 bases and J 11 bases; nucleotides not matched to a gene: 16. CDR3 nucleotides: TGTGCCAGCACCCTGGGCAGGGGGTACAATGAGCAGTACTTC. Protein sequence: CASTLGRGYNEQYF. Full variable domain (remainder filled in from reference TRBV28 and TRBJ2-5): DVKVTQSSRYLVKRTGEKVFLECVQDMDHENMFWYRQDPGLGLRLIYFSYDVKMKEKGDIPEGYSVSREKKERFSLILESASTNQTSMYLCASTLGRGYNEQYFGPGTRLLVL.

This clonotype showed up many times. The genes are TRBV6-6 and TRBJ2-7; 7 bases align to TRBD1. The CDR3 extends over 14 amino acids. The junction had 8 bases not matched to a gene; V was cut back by 6 bases and J by 3 bases. Germline V lookup: CDR1 MNHNY, CDR2 SVGAGI (reference sequence). The CDR3 protein is CASSYGTVNYEQYF. The CDR3 region has the DNA TGTGCCAGCAGCTACGGGACAGTTAACTACGAGCAGTACTTC.

There are many counts of this clonotype. This sequence joins TRBV6-5 and TRBJ1-2; perhaps TRBD1 as D (6 bases). V dropped 6 bases and J dropped 8 bases, with 25 bases sitting between them. Germline values: CDR1 MNHEY, CDR2 SVGAGI. CDR3 length: 16 amino acids. DNA of the CDR3: TGTGCCAGCAGAAAACGAACCTTGGACAGAACGGGGGGCTACACCTTC. This gives the protein CASRKRTLDRTGGYTF.

This clonotype was detected many times. The chain has TRBV12-3 or TRBV12-4 and TRBJ1-2; unclear D gene. The V end lost 3 bases, the J end lost 7 bases, and 18 bases lay between the germline ends. This CDR3 comprises 15 residues. CDR3 amino acids: CASSFIGSLMGGYTF. The CDR3 DNA is TGTGCCAGCAGTTTCATCGGCAGCCTCATGGGTGGCTACACCTTC.

The chain couples TRBV4-1 to TRBJ2-4; no clear D gene. V was pared by 1 base and J by 10 bases, with 5 bases between. The germline V gene encodes CDR1 MGHRA and CDR2 YSYEKL. There are 11 residues in the CDR3. Written as DNA, the CDR3 is TGCGCCAGCAGCCAAGGATGGATTCAGTACTTC. Translation gives CASSQGWIQYF.

This sequence joins TRBV7-9 and TRBJ1-1; 9 nucleotides line up with TRBD1. The germline V gene has CDR1 SEHNR and CDR2 FQNEAQ (reference sequence). This CDR3 is built from 16 residues. The V and J ends lost 5 bases and 0 bases, in that order; junction bases with no gene match: 7. For the CDR3, the DNA is TGTGCCAGCAGCGCGGGACAGGGCCTAATGAACACTGAAGCTTTCTTT. The encoded protein is CASSAGQGLMNTEAFF.

Notes on this clonotype: A much more abundant neighbour one base away suggests this may be a read error. V usage is TRBV2 and J usage is TRBJ2-7; TRBD2 agrees at 8 bases. The length of the CDR3 is 14 residues. Germline lookup yields CDR1 SNHLY and CDR2 FYNNEI. The CDR3 sequence is CANSRGGNSYEQYF. The CDR3 DNA follows: TGTGCCAACAGTCGGGGGGGCAACTCCTACGAGCAGTACTTC.

Regarding this clonotype: A junction boundary mismatches the germline segment, possibly from a read error. This sequence joins TRBV27 and TRBJ2-3; perhaps TRBD1 as D (6 bases). The CDR3 is made up of 16 amino acids. Germline assignment: CDR1 MNHEY and CDR2 SMNVEV (reference sequence). The DNA of the CDR3 is TGTGCCAGCAGTCCAAATCCGGGCCCAGGGGCAGATATGCAGTATTTT. Translating gives CASSPNPGPGADMQYF.

The rearrangement links TRBV12-3 or TRBV12-4 to TRBJ1-1, with D possibly TRBD1 on 5 matching bases. Trimming left V 5 bases short and J 7 bases short, with 14 bases between. The CDR3 covers 13 residues. The CDR3 nucleotides read TGTGCCAGCAGTCTCCGGGACGGACATGAAGCTTTCTTT. Translating gives CASSLRDGHEAFF.

The sample holds many counts of this clonotype. The rearrangement uses TRBV7-8 and TRBJ2-7; D is possibly TRBD2 (5 bases). The CDR3 has 13 residues. CDR1 and CDR2 from the germline V gene are SGHVS and FQNEAQ. V was clipped by 5 bases and J by 2 bases, with 10 bases between them. The CDR3 loop is CASSRLAAYEQYF. For the CDR3, the DNA is TGTGCCAGCAGCAGGCTAGCCGCCTACGAGCAGTACTTC.

This chain links TRBV11-2 with TRBJ2-3; D is perhaps TRBD2 (6 bases). CDR1 and CDR2 (germline): SGHAT, FQNNGV. V was clipped by 1 base and J by 5 bases, with 16 bases between them. The CDR3 loop spans 16 amino acids. CDR3 in DNA: TGTGCCAGCAGCTTAGTGGTTTCGCTAGCGAGAGATACGCAGTATTTT. It encodes CASSLVVSLARDTQYF.

This clonotype has only a few counts. The chain combines TRBV29-1 with TRBJ1-2; D is uncertain. The CDR3 sequence is 12 residues long. Germline CDR1 SQVTM, CDR2 ANQGSEA. V was shortened by 5 bases and J by 8 bases, with 15 bases between the two germline ends. CDR3 region: CSVRGPTAGYTF. The CDR3 DNA reads as TGCAGCGTTCGTGGCCCGACGGCCGGCTACACCTTC.

V is TRBV7-2 and J is TRBJ1-2; 7 bases are shared with TRBD1. Germline V CDR1 and CDR2: SGHTA, FQGNSA. V lost 1 base and J lost 4; bases outside the gene matches: 12. This CDR3 region has 17 residues. The CDR3 loop is CASSLGSAGGGSYGYTF. The CDR3, as DNA: TGTGCCAGCAGCTTAGGCTCAGCAGGGGGTGGTAGCTATGGCTACACCTTC. Based on the CDR3 plus reference TRBV7-2 and TRBJ1-2, the full variable domain is GAGVSQSPSNKVTEKGKDVELRCDPISGHTALYWYRQSLGQGLEFLIYFQGNSAPDKSGLPSDRFSAERTGGSVSTLTIQRTQQEDSAVYLCASSLGSAGGGSYGYTFGSGTRLTVV.

Points on this clonotype: This may be a read error: a much more frequent sequence differs by one nucleotide. In nucleotides, the CDR3 is TGTGCCAGCAGTCGGGACGGCTACTCCTACGAGCAGTACTTC. Its protein product is CASSRDGYSYEQYF. The V and J genes are TRBV7-3 and TRBJ2-5; D may be TRBD1 or TRBD2 (5 bases each). The DNA end is more similar to TRBJ2-7, so the J call may be wrong. The CDR3 totals 14 residues. Germline V CDR1 and CDR2: SGHTA, FQGTGA.

The sample holds a few counts of this clonotype. A junction boundary mismatches the germline segment, possibly from a read error. CDR3 nucleotides: TGTGCCGGCAGCTTGGGATGGGGATCCGTTAACCATGGCTACACCTTC. Translating it yields CAGSLGWGSVNHGYTF. J is TRBJ1-2 and V is TRBV5-6; D not resolved. Germline V gene lookup returns CDR1 SGHDT and CDR2 YYEEEE. The CDR3 is made up of 16 amino acids.

A few counts support this clonotype. This chain connects TRBV6-1 to TRBJ1-2; weak D call: TRBD1 (5 bases). The CDR3 loop spans 12 amino acids. Germline V gives CDR1 MNHNS, CDR2 SASEGT. Between the trimmed V and J ends, which lost 3 bases and 8 bases, there was a span of 10 bases. The CDR3 loop is CASSDRASGYTF. The CDR3 coding sequence is TGTGCCAGCAGTGACAGGGCGTCAGGCTACACCTTC.

This clonotype has only a few counts. The J gene is TRBJ1-1, the V gene TRBV6-6; TRBD1 is a possible D gene (5 bases). The CDR3 length is 12 residues. The germline V gene encodes CDR1 MNHNY and CDR2 SVGAGI (reference sequence). The V and J ends lost 7 bases and 1 base respectively, with 7 bases between them. Here the CDR3 DNA reads TGTGCCAGCACGAGGGGGAACACTGAAGCTTTCTTT. Translating gives CASTRGNTEAFF.